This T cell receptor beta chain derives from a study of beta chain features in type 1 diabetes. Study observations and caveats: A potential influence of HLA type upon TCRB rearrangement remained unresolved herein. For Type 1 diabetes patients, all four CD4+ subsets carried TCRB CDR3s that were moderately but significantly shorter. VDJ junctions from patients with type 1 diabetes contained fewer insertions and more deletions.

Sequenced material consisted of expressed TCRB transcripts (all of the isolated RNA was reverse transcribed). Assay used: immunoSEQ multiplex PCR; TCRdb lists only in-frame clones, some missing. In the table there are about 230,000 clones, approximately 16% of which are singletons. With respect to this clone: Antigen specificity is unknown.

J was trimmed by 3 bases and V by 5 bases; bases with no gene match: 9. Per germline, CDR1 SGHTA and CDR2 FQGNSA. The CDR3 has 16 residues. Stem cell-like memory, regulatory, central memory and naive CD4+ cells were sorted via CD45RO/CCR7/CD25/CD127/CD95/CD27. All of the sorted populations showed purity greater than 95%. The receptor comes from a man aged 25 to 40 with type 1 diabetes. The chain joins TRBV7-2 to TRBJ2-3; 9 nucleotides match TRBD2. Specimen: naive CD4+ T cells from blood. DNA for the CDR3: TGTGCCAGCAGCCCAGCGGGCGGGAGGGTAACAGATACGCAGTATTTT. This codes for CASSPAGGRVTDTQYF. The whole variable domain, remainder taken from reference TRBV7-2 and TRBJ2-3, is GAGVSQSPSNKVTEKGKDVELRCDPISGHTALYWYRQSLGQGLEFLIYFQGNSAPDKSGLPSDRFSAERTGGSVSTLTIQRTQQEDSAVYLCASSPAGGRVTDTQYFGPGTRLTVL.